These T cell receptor beta chains were read from a single sample in a study of blood T cell repertoires in COVID-19. The method was immunoSEQ multiplex PCR; TCRdb's version includes in-frame clones alone and lacks a portion of them. The sample shows tens of thousands of clones, about 84% of them seen only once. The sequencing input was peripheral blood. These receptors originate from a man in his 70s with COVID-19, enrolled during active disease. Both conserved end residues are part of each CDR3. A D gene is named only where the DNA matches it firmly. Clone size is stated in some rows and not others, as once, few, many or a class when expanded.

v_call,j_call,clone_size,d_call,cdr3_aa,cdr3_nt
TRBV5-1,TRBJ2-1,NA,TRBD2,CASSLGSGPYNEQFF,TGCGCCAGCAGCTTAGGTAGCGGGCCCTACAATGAGCAGTTCTTC
TRBV19,TRBJ2-7,NA,TRBD2,CASSSPGSSGRNSPGEQYF,TGTGCCAGTAGTTCCCCAGGGTCTAGCGGGAGGAACTCGCCTGGGGAGCAGTACTTC
TRBV2,TRBJ1-2,NA,TRBD1,CASVDRGNYGYTF,TGTGCCAGCGTAGACAGGGGTAACTATGGCTACACCTTC
TRBV11-2,TRBJ2-2,few,NA,CASSLSPAGPSGELFF,TGTGCCAGCAGCTTAAGCCCGGCGGGGCCCTCCGGGGAGCTGTTTTTT
TRBV7-2,TRBJ2-7,NA,TRBD1,CASSLTGGEYEQYF,TGTGCCAGCAGCTTAACAGGGGGAGAATACGAGCAGTACTTC
TRBV27,TRBJ2-7,NA,TRBD2,CASSLNPGTSGSYEQYF,TGTGCCAGCAGTTTAAATCCCGGAACTAGCGGATCCTACGAGCAGTACTTC
TRBV5-6,TRBJ1-2,few,NA,CASSLIIRGHGYTF,TGTGCCAGCAGCTTGATCATCAGGGGCCATGGCTACACCTTC
TRBV5-1,TRBJ1-2,few,TRBD1,CASSPGTGSAAEGYTF,TGCGCCAGCAGCCCGGGGACAGGGAGCGCCGCGGAGGGCTACACCTTC
TRBV29-1,TRBJ2-3,NA,TRBD2,CSVGTSGSSADTQYF,TGCAGCGTCGGGACTAGCGGGAGTTCGGCAGATACGCAGTATTTT
TRBV7-3,TRBJ2-3,once,NA,CASSLWPADTQYF,TGTGCCAGCAGCTTATGGCCAGCAGATACGCAGTATTTT
TRBV2,TRBJ2-1,NA,TRBD2,CASSDRLAGGNEQFF,TGTGCCAGCAGTGACAGACTAGCGGGAGGCAATGAGCAGTTCTTC
TRBV5-5,TRBJ1-3,NA,TRBD1,CASSWGQGFSGNTIYF,TGTGCCAGCAGCTGGGGACAGGGGTTCTCTGGAAACACCATATATTTT
TRBV4-1,TRBJ1-5,NA,NA,CASSQDGAGYQPQHF,TGCGCCAGCAGCCAAGATGGGGCAGGGTATCAGCCCCAGCATTTT
TRBV7-2,TRBJ2-6,once,TRBD1,CASSLDRGSLVGANVLTF,TGTGCCAGCAGCTTAGACAGGGGCTCTCTGGTTGGAGCCAACGTCCTGACTTTC
TRBV7-3,TRBJ2-6,NA,TRBD1,CASSLTSGTGITGANVLTF,TGTGCCAGCAGCTTAACCTCCGGGACAGGGATAACTGGGGCCAACGTCCTGACTTTC
TRBV7-9,TRBJ2-1,NA,NA,CASSLEGGSYNEQFF,TGTGCCAGCAGCTTAGAAGGTGGGAGCTACAATGAGCAGTTCTTC
TRBV19,TRBJ1-4,NA,NA,CASSIRSPGSEKLFF,TGTGCCAGTAGTATTCGGTCTCCTGGGAGTGAAAAACTGTTTTTT
TRBV28,TRBJ2-1,NA,NA,CASSPPSGYYNEQFF,TGTGCCAGCAGCCCGCCAAGCGGGTATTACAATGAGCAGTTCTTC
TRBV7-9,TRBJ1-2,NA,TRBD1,CASSSGQGYGYTF,TGTGCCAGCAGCTCGGGACAGGGCTATGGCTACACCTTC
TRBV4-3,TRBJ2-7,few,TRBD1,CASRGTAYEQYF,TGCGCCAGCAGAGGGACAGCCTACGAGCAGTACTTC
TRBV30,TRBJ1-6,NA,TRBD1,CAWGGQGDSPLHF,TGTGCCTGGGGGGGACAGGGCGATTCACCCCTCCACTTT
TRBV11-2,TRBJ2-1,few,TRBD2,CASSLGLDSVF,TGTGCCAGCAGCTTGGGACTAGATTCTGTCTTC
TRBV30,TRBJ1-5,few,TRBD1,CAWATGGNQPQHF,TGTGCCTGGGCGACAGGGGGCAATCAGCCCCAGCATTTT
TRBV7-9,TRBJ1-2,NA,NA,CASSLAGVNYGYTF,TGTGCCAGCAGCTTAGCAGGGGTTAACTATGGCTACACCTTC
TRBV7-2,TRBJ2-6,NA,TRBD2,CASSLRGGFTGANVLTF,TGTGCCAGCAGCTTACGCGGGGGTTTCACTGGGGCCAACGTCCTGACTTTC
TRBV18,TRBJ2-7,few,NA,CASSPGLPYEQYF,TGTGCCAGCTCACCGGGACTCCCGTACGAGCAGTACTTC
TRBV2,TRBJ2-7,few,TRBD1,CASKQGPVGQYF,TGTGCCAGCAAACAGGGGCCCGTTGGGCAGTACTTC
TRBV6-1,TRBJ1-2,NA,NA,CASSEWGGGARNGYTF,TGTGCCAGCAGTGAATGGGGGGGAGGGGCGAGAAATGGCTACACCTTC
TRBV7-9,TRBJ2-1,NA,TRBD2,CASSPQSGGYNEQFF,TGTGCCAGCAGCCCCCAGAGCGGGGGATACAATGAGCAGTTCTTC
TRBV20-1,TRBJ1-5,once,NA,CSASSGIRSNQPQHF,TGCAGTGCTAGTTCGGGGATAAGGAGCAATCAGCCCCAGCATTTT
TRBV19,TRBJ2-1,NA,NA,CASSIGRSSYNEQFF,TGTGCCAGTAGTATAGGCAGATCCTCCTACAATGAGCAGTTCTTC
TRBV27,TRBJ2-2,NA,NA,CASSPLDRGNTGELFF,TGTGCCAGCAGTCCCCTGGACCGGGGGAACACCGGGGAGCTGTTTTTT
TRBV18,TRBJ1-4,NA,NA,CASSLRGSNEKLFF,TGTGCCAGCTCACTACGGGGAAGTAATGAAAAACTGTTTTTT
TRBV18,TRBJ1-4,NA,NA,CASSPAGNNEKLFF,TGTGCCAGCTCACCGGCAGGAAATAATGAAAAACTGTTTTTT
TRBV18,TRBJ2-1,NA,NA,CASSPPLASSGSDEQFF,TGTGCCAGCTCACCCCCCTTAGCCTCCTCCGGGTCCGACGAGCAGTTCTTC
TRBV5-4,TRBJ2-3,NA,NA,CASSLVAGTDTQYF,TGTGCCAGCAGCTTGGTCGCGGGCACAGATACGCAGTATTTT
TRBV5-1,TRBJ1-5,NA,NA,CASSPGLYSNQPQHF,TGCGCCAGCAGCCCGGGACTTTATAGCAATCAGCCCCAGCATTTT
TRBV28,TRBJ2-3,NA,NA,CASRDSRFSASTDTQYF,TGTGCCAGCAGGGACAGTCGGTTCTCCGCTAGCACAGATACGCAGTATTTT
TRBV6-6,TRBJ1-1,NA,NA,CASSYQQGSEAFF,TGTGCCAGCAGTTACCAGCAGGGGTCTGAAGCTTTCTTT
TRBV5-1,TRBJ2-3,NA,NA,CASSLFQRSTDTQYF,TGCGCCAGCAGCTTGTTTCAGCGGAGCACAGATACGCAGTATTTT
TRBV27,TRBJ1-2,NA,TRBD1,CASSLWGTGIHGYTF,TGTGCCAGCAGTTTATGGGGGACAGGGATCCATGGCTACACCTTC
TRBV27,TRBJ2-1,once,TRBD1,CASSQPGQGRHEQFF,TGTGCCAGCAGCCAACCGGGACAGGGTCGCCATGAGCAGTTCTTC
TRBV24-1,TRBJ2-3,NA,TRBD2,CATSDSSGTSGSFNTQYF,TGTGCCACCAGTGATTCCAGCGGGACTAGCGGTTCTTTCAATACGCAGTATTTT
TRBV2,TRBJ1-5,NA,NA,CASSEEEGGPSNQPQHF,TGTGCCAGCAGTGAAGAGGAGGGAGGCCCTAGCAATCAGCCCCAGCATTTT
TRBV10-3,TRBJ2-1,NA,NA,CAISLGPSDYNEQFF,TGTGCCATCAGCCTTGGACCTAGCGATTACAATGAGCAGTTCTTC
TRBV4-3,TRBJ2-1,NA,NA,CASSQEWLVRGEQFF,TGCGCCAGCAGCCAAGAGTGGCTAGTAAGGGGTGAGCAGTTCTTC